Reported below is one T cell receptor (beta chain). Ten or more counts support this clonotype. What antigen it recognizes has not been identified. No clone much larger than this one lies a single base away; base qualities are absent. Because the library targeted alpha chains, this beta chain is an off-target read whose size means little. The time point label of this sample denotes: sample taken at primary tumor resection. TCR sequencing used whole RNA extracted from tumor and nontumor lung tissue, or from cryopreserved PBMC samples, without cell sorting. Donors were over 60 patients with early-stage, untreated non-small cell lung cancer from the lung TRACERx cohort. A patient was chosen for TCR sequencing only when enough RNA was available from at least two tumor regions. This record comes from a study of spatial heterogeneity in lung cancer (dated by TCRdb to about 2019). In terms of the full investigation: Beta-chain transcripts were consistently detected in greater numbers than alpha-chain transcripts, which likely reflects a higher abundance of beta-chain transcripts. In the raw uncorrected reads, each unique combination of TCR and UMI appeared more than ten times on average. TCR alpha and beta repertoires were quantitatively compared across multiple tumor regions, matched nontumor lung and blood in non-small cell lung cancer. The study linked features of the TCR repertoire to counts of nonsynonymous mutations, which were determined by whole-exome sequencing of tumor tissue. Both alpha and beta chains were TCR-sequenced in samples taken at surgery, namely 220 tumor regions, around 64 matched nontumor lung samples and 50 to 60 PBMC samples.

The CDR3 numbers 15 residues from cysteine through phenylalanine. The DNA shown is the 45-base CDR3, in frame from base 1. V is reduced by 6 bases and J by 5 bases, leaving a spacing of 16 bases between them. Libraries were prepared through 5' RACE. Data came from a NextSeq 500. In the TCR library protocol, a unique molecular identifier was attached to each TCR cDNA molecule so that PCR and sequencing errors could be corrected. Under the source paper's analysis protocol: Decombinator tools were used for TCR identification, UMI-based error correction and CDR3 extraction. Expanded TCRs were defined as those above a frequency of 2 per 1,000, corresponding to the top 1% of the tumor frequency distribution. Renyi diversity was calculated using the R vegan package after each repertoire was subsampled 100 times to 5,000 TCRs. To build CDR3 similarity networks, amino acid triplet string-kernel similarity was used, and CDR3s were connected when their pairwise similarity was above 0.82. TCRdb's own reprocessing of the public reads used fastp at Q25 and MiXCR and kept productive beta chains. Each entry is one CDR3 protein sequence, shown with its most common DNA and genes. TCRdb's processing, not the study's, gives the V and J calls here. For this sample there are more than 5,500 distinct CDR3 sequences; roughly 7% appear just once. Jointly, the top ten make up over 70% of the sample.

Overall results and qualifications from the work: Ubiquitous expanded tumor TCRs were detected in blood more often at tumor resection than at routine follow-up. Confirming at a functional level the hypothesis that regional TCRs recognize regional mutations was considered to require additional single-cell paired TCR alpha and beta sequencing.

This material consisted of PBMCs, taken at surgery. The origin of this receptor is a male donor with early-stage non-small cell lung cancer. In this chain, TRBV12-3 or TRBV12-4 is recombined with TRBJ2-2; a tentative D match to TRBD2 spans 6 bases. Here the CDR3 is given as CASRVGTEGTGELFF. The DNA sequence is given as TGTGCCAGCAGGGTTGGGACTGAAGGAACCGGGGAGCTGTTTTTT.